Detailed here is one TCR beta chain. The ends were cut back, 3 bases at V and 6 bases at J, with 12 bases in the middle. CDR1 KGHSH and CDR2 LQKENI come from the germline V gene. The CDR3 has 14 residues. This specimen comes from a study of blood T cell repertoires in COVID-19. Study-level background: Material from acute and convalescent COVID-19 was sourced from the United States, Italy and Spain. In each case, the material was cDNA or gDNA derived from T cells, B-cell-depleted T cells, or PBMCs.

Authors' methods: Reference gene primers were amplified, and this amplification served to estimate nucleated cell counts. Data came from immunoSEQ multiplex PCR; TCRdb stores just in-frame clones and leaves some out. V, J and clone size reflect that table, while D and trimming were determined from the DNA. The top ten clones hold roughly 6% of a sample with about 200,000 clones, 88% of them seen once. The TCR was taken from a man aged 35 to 55 with active or convalescent COVID-19. The sample comprised peripheral blood. The chain joins TRBV18 to TRBJ2-1; no definite D call. The CDR3 bases are TGTGCCAGCTCACCCCCTTCCGGTTTCAATGAGCAGTTCTTC. Its protein is CASSPPSGFNEQFF. Filled out from reference TRBV18 and TRBJ2-1, the complete variable domain reads NAGVMQNPRHLVRRRGQEARLRCSPMKGHSHVYWYRQLPEEGLKFMVYLQKENIIDESGMPKERFSAEFPKEGPSILRIQQVVRGDSAAYFCASSPPSGFNEQFFGPGTRLTVL.